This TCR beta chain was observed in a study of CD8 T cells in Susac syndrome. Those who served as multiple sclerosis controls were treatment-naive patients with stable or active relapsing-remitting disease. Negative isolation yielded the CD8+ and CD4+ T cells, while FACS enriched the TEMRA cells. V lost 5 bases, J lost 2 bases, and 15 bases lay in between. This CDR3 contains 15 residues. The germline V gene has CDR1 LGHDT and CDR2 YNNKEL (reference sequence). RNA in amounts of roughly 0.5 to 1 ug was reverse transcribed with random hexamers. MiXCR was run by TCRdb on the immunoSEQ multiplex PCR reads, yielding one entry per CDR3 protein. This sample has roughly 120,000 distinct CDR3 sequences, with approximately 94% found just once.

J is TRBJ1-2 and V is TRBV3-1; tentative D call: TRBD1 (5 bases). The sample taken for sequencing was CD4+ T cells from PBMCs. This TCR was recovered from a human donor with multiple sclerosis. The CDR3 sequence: CASSSQREGNYGYTF. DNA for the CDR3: TGTGCCAGCAGCTCTCAAAGGGAGGGGAACTATGGCTACACCTTC.